These 18 T cell receptor beta chains were all obtained from the same sample, sequenced in a study of cytomegalovirus exposure and HLA in healthy donors (dated by TCRdb to about 2017). Libraries were constructed by the immunoSEQ multiplex PCR assay. For the multiplex PCR, a mixture combining 60 forward primers for TCR Vbeta segments and 13 reverse primers for TCR Jbeta segments was used. What TCRdb holds here is the immuneACCESS table cut down to in-frame rearrangements. Part of the clones is not present; checked against another copy, under half of the missing clones reflect an unresolved V gene, and the others are unexplained. The sample table holds approximately 130,000 clones. 1.5% to 2.5% of the sample is held by the ten biggest clonotypes. The sample consisted of PBMCs. Every receptor here comes from a woman aged 55 to 70 in good health and CMV-seronegative.

The chain joins TRBV2 to TRBJ2-7, with TRBD2 as a possible D gene (5 bases). The CDR3 runs to 16 residues. V was cut by 3 bases and J by 3 bases, with 18 bases left in between. Germline assignment: CDR1 SNHLY and CDR2 FYNNEI. DNA of the CDR3: TGTGCCAGCAGTGACGCCTCCGTCGTGACTATCTACGAGCAGTACTTC. Protein product: CASSDASVVTIYEQYF.

The genes are TRBV15 and TRBJ1-1; D remains ambiguous. The CDR3 sequence is 15 residues long. V lost 5 bases and J 8 bases, leaving 21 bases between the germline ends. Germline CDR1 LNHNV, CDR2 YYDKDF (reference sequence). In DNA form, the CDR3 reads TGTGCCACCAGCCTAGGCGTATCGTTGGTCAGAGAAGCTTTCTTT. Its translation: CATSLGVSLVREAFF.

V is TRBV12-5 and J is TRBJ2-3; 10 bases match TRBD1. The CDR3 length is 15 residues. V was clipped by 1 base and J by 3 bases; unmatched bases: 1. Per the germline V gene, CDR1 is LGHNT and CDR2 is FRNRAP. Written as DNA, the CDR3 is TGTGCTAGTGGTTTGGGACAGGGGGCAACAGATACGCAGTATTTT. Translation: CASGLGQGATDTQYF.

The V call is TRBV5-1, the J call TRBJ2-2, with a possible D match to TRBD1 (5 bases). This CDR3 contains 13 residues. The germline gives CDR1 SGHRS, CDR2 YFSETQ. Trimming pared 4 bases from V and 4 bases from J, leaving 8 bases between. CDR3 protein: CASSRGGTGELFF. CDR3 sequence (DNA): TGCGCCAGCAGCAGGGGCGGCACCGGGGAGCTGTTTTTT.

The V and J genes are TRBV19 and TRBJ1-2; 7 nucleotides match TRBD1. The CDR3 length is 14 residues. CDR1 LNHDA and CDR2 SQIVND come from the germline V gene (reference sequence). Trimming at V came to 1 base and at J to 3 bases, leaving 2 bases not matched to a gene. CDR3 in DNA: TGTGCCAGTAGTATAGGGGGACAGTACTATGGCTACACCTTC. Protein product: CASSIGGQYYGYTF.

The rearrangement uses TRBV6-1 and TRBJ1-1; TRBD1 aligns across 8 bases. The CDR3 sequence is 13 residues long. Germline CDR1 and CDR2: MNHNS and SASEGT. Trimming at V came to 6 bases and at J to 4 bases, leaving 4 bases not matched to a gene. CDR3 sequence (DNA): TGTGCCAGCAGGGGACAGGAAACCACTGAAGCTTTCTTT. Its translation: CASRGQETTEAFF.

The V call is TRBV28, the J call TRBJ1-1, with 7 bases that match TRBD1. Trimming cost V 7 bases and J 1 base; bases outside gene matches: 9. The V gene's germline CDR1 is MDHEN and CDR2 SYDVKM. The CDR3 sequence is 15 residues long. The CDR3 coding sequence is TGTGCCAGCACCTCAGGGGGGATGGGGAACACTGAAGCTTTCTTT. It yields the protein CASTSGGMGNTEAFF.

The chain recombines TRBV5-1 with TRBJ2-7; 7 bases are a match to TRBD1. Germline CDR1 and CDR2: SGHRS and YFSETQ. Losses at the gene ends were 0 bases for V and 0 bases for J; bases not matched to a gene: 3. CDR3 length: 15 residues. The CDR3 DNA reads TGCGCCAGCAGCTTGGACAGGGGAAGCTCCTACGAGCAGTACTTC. Amino acids: CASSLDRGSSYEQYF.

V and J are TRBV10-3 and TRBJ2-3; 9 nucleotides match TRBD1. Germline CDR1 is ENHRY and CDR2 is SYGVKD. Trimming at V came to 9 bases and at J to 3 bases, leaving 4 bases not matched to a gene. This CDR3 spans 13 amino acids. The CDR3 sequence: CAITGQGTDTQYF. In DNA form, the CDR3 reads TGTGCCATTACAGGACAGGGGACAGATACGCAGTATTTT.

The chain recombines TRBV4-1 with TRBJ1-3; TRBD1 is a possible D gene (6 bases). The CDR3 contains 17 residues. Germline V gene sequence: CDR1 MGHRA, CDR2 YSYEKL. V lost 0 bases and J lost 3, with 15 bases in between. The CDR3 here is CASSQDQRGGSGNTIYF. DNA of the CDR3: TGCGCCAGCAGCCAAGATCAGAGAGGGGGAAGTGGAAACACCATATATTTT.

DNA of the CDR3: TGTGCCATCAGTGAGAACAGGGAAGACACGCAGTATTTT. Translated, it gives CAISENREDTQYF. The rearrangement uses TRBV10-3 and TRBJ2-3; D might be TRBD1 (6 bases). CDR1 ENHRY and CDR2 SYGVKD come from the germline V gene. The V gene lost 2 bases and the J gene lost 9 bases, with 12 bases spanning the gap. The CDR3 is 13 residues long.

V usage is TRBV6-5 and J usage is TRBJ2-3; D is possibly TRBD2 (5 bases). The CDR3 is 13 amino acids. V lost 3 bases and J 5 bases, leaving 9 bases between the germline ends. Germline CDR1 is MNHEY and CDR2 is SVGAGI. In nucleotides, the CDR3 is TGTGCCAGCAGTTATACTAGAAGAGATACGCAGTATTTT. Protein sequence: CASSYTRRDTQYF.

The rearrangement links TRBV30 to TRBJ2-1; D uncertain. The CDR3 spans 11 residues. V was clipped by 2 bases and J by 6 bases, with 5 bases between them. From germline, CDR1 is GTSNPN and CDR2 SVGIG (reference sequence). Written as DNA, the CDR3 is TGTGCCTGGAGTACCAGCAATGAGCAGTTCTTC. Protein: CAWSTSNEQFF.

The chain joins TRBV6-1 to TRBJ2-1; 13 bases fit TRBD2. With 4 bases clipped from V and 2 bases from J, the junction kept 2 bases outside the gene matches. Looked up from germline, CDR1 is MNHNS and CDR2 is SASEGT. The CDR3 loop spans 16 amino acids. CDR3 residues: CASSVGLAGAYNEQFF. The CDR3, as DNA: TGTGCCAGCAGTGTCGGACTAGCGGGAGCCTACAATGAGCAGTTCTTC.

This chain uses TRBV5-4 with TRBJ2-7; 8 bases align to TRBD1. Germline CDR1 SGHNT, CDR2 YYREEE (reference sequence). This CDR3 has 13 amino acids. V shed 7 bases, J shed 5 bases, and the junction held 8 bases outside the gene matches. The DNA for the CDR3 is TGTGCCAGCGGCCGACAGGGGTCCGACGAGCAGTACTTC. It yields the protein CASGRQGSDEQYF.

J is TRBJ2-7 and V is TRBV6-5; 7 bases are a match to TRBD1. Germline assignment: CDR1 MNHEY and CDR2 SVGAGI. Trimming cost V 2 bases and J 2 bases; bases outside gene matches: 6. This CDR3 contains 15 residues. CDR3 sequence (DNA): TGTGCCAGCAGTTACCGTACCAGGGGGACCTACGAGCAGTACTTC. This translates into CASSYRTRGTYEQYF.

The chain is built from TRBV28 and TRBJ2-7; perhaps TRBD2 as D (6 bases). CDR1 MDHEN and CDR2 SYDVKM come from the germline V gene. The CDR3 is 16 residues long. V was trimmed by 8 bases and J by 6 bases, leaving 26 bases between them. The CDR3 DNA reads TGTGCCAGCGATCGAGGGCTAGCGAGATCCTTGCGCGAGCAGTACTTC. Its translation is CASDRGLARSLREQYF.

The rearrangement uses TRBV7-7 and TRBJ1-3; D is perhaps TRBD1 (5 bases). Per germline, CDR1 SSHAT and CDR2 FNYEAQ (reference sequence). The CDR3 runs 15 residues. In DNA form, the CDR3 reads TGTGCTATCAACAGGCTATCTATTACGGGAAACACCATATATTTT. Translated: CAINRLSITGNTIYF.